This paragraph reports one T cell receptor (beta chain). What it binds is not known. This sample is drawn from a study of T cell responses to AZD1222 COVID-19 vaccine. Unmatched junction bases numbered 7, after V lost 4 bases and J lost 9 bases. CDR3 length equals 15 residues. The V gene's germline CDR1 is MNHEY and CDR2 SVGAGI. General study points: Possibly, clonal diversity was underestimated; donors were largely white British and included more females.

Profiled with immunoSEQ multiplex PCR; TCRdb holds only in-frame clones, not every one. The sample yields some 150,000 clones, about 82% seen once. The specimen was peripheral blood, collected 28 days after the second dose of the MenACWY control vaccine. The sequence derives from an adult who received the MenACWY meningococcal vaccine as a control. This chain joins TRBV6-5 and TRBJ1-6; 9 positions agree with TRBD1. This CDR3 reads CASSSWGQGSSPLHF. CDR3 DNA sequence: TGTGCCAGCAGTTCCTGGGGACAGGGAAGTTCACCCCTCCACTTT.